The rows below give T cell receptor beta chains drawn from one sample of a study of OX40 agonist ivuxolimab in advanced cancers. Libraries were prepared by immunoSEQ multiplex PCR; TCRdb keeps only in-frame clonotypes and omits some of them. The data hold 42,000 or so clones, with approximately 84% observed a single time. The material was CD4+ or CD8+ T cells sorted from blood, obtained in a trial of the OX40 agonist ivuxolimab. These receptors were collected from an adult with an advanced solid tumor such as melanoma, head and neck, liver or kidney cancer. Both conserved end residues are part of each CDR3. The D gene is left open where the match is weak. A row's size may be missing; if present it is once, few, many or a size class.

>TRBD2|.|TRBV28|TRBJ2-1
CASSLSGGGEQFF
TGTGCCAGCAGTTTGAGCGGGGGTGGCGAGCAGTTCTTC
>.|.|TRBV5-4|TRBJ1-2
CASSFSSSDGYTF
TGTGCCAGCAGCTTTTCTAGCTCTGACGGCTACACCTTC
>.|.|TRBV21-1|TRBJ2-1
CASSSGQGKSVPLYNEQFF
TGTGCCAGCAGTTCGGGACAGGGGAAATCAGTCCCCTTATACAATGAGCAGTTCTTC
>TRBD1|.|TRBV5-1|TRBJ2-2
CASSFTKTGGNTGELFF
TGCGCCAGCAGTTTTACCAAGACAGGGGGTAACACCGGGGAGCTGTTTTTT
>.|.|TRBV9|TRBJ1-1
CASSVGGGEAFF
TGTGCCAGCAGCGTAGGAGGGGGAGAAGCTTTCTTT
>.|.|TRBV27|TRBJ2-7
CASSAGPVYEQYF
TGTGCCAGCAGTGCGGGACCGGTCTACGAGCAGTACTTC
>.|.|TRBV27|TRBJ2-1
CASSEYNEQFF
TGTGCCAGCAGTGAGTACAATGAGCAGTTCTTC
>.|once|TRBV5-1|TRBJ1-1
CASSLDWPMNTEAFF
TGCGCCAGCAGCTTGGATTGGCCGATGAACACTGAAGCTTTCTTT
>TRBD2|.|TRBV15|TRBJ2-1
CATSRGDQRDYNEQFF
TGTGCCACCAGCAGAGGGGACCAGCGGGACTACAATGAGCAGTTCTTC
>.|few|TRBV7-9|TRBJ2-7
CASSSPGHPGEQYF
TGTGCCAGCAGCTCACCGGGTCACCCGGGGGAGCAGTACTTC
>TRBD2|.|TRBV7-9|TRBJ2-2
CASSFGLAGEVRTGELFF
TGTGCCAGCAGCTTTGGACTAGCGGGAGAGGTGCGAACCGGGGAGCTGTTTTTT
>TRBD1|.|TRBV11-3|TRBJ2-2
CASSAVWQGDSDTGELFF
TGTGCCAGCAGCGCCGTGTGGCAGGGGGATTCAGACACCGGGGAGCTGTTTTTT
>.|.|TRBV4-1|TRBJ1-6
CASSQDSASPLHF
TGCGCCAGCAGCCAAGATTCTGCTTCACCCCTCCACTTT
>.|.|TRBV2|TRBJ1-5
CASVGESNQPQHF
TGTGCCAGCGTCGGGGAAAGCAATCAGCCCCAGCATTTT
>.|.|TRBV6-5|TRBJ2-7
CASSYGVPYEQYF
TGTGCCAGCAGTTACGGGGTACCCTACGAGCAGTACTTC
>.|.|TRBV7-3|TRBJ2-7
CASSYLGPIGPYEQYF
TGTGCCAGCAGCTACCTGGGACCCATTGGGCCCTACGAGCAGTACTTC
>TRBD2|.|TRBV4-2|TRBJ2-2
CASSQEGWLAGLAGELFF
TGTGCCAGCAGCCAAGAGGGGTGGCTAGCGGGGCTGGCCGGGGAGCTGTTTTTT
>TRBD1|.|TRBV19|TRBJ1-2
CASSSLTGEDYGYTF
TGTGCCAGTAGTTCCCTGACAGGGGAAGACTATGGCTACACCTTC
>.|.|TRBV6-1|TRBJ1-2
CASTEGATTYGYTF
TGTGCCAGCACCGAAGGGGCAACGACTTATGGCTACACCTTC
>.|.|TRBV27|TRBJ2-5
CASSPEGETQYF
TGTGCCAGCAGTCCCGAAGGGGAGACCCAGTACTTC
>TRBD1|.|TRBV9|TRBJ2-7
CASSAPGTGYHEQYF
TGTGCCAGCAGCGCCCCCGGGACAGGGTATCACGAGCAGTACTTC
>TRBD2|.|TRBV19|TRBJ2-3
CASSMKLLAGDTQYF
TGTGCCAGTAGTATGAAATTACTAGCGGGAGATACGCAGTATTTT
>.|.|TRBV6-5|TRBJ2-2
CASSPVNTGELFF
TGTGCCAGCAGTCCCGTGAACACCGGGGAGCTGTTTTTT
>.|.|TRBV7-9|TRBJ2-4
CASSLVTTNIQYF
TGTGCCAGCAGCTTAGTGACCACAAACATTCAGTACTTC
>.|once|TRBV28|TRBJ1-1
CASSLSGWNTEAFF
TGTGCCAGCAGTTTATCAGGATGGAACACTGAAGCTTTCTTT
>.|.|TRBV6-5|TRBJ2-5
CASSYDLTAQETQYF
TGTGCCAGCAGTTACGACCTAACGGCCCAAGAGACCCAGTACTTC
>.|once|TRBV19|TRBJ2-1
CASSIRYNEQFF
TGTGCCAGTAGTATACGCTACAATGAGCAGTTCTTC
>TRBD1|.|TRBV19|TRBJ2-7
CASSLQGADEQYF
TGTGCCAGTAGTCTACAGGGGGCGGACGAGCAGTACTTC
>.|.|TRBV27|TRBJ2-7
CASSFEGGSEQYF
TGTGCCAGCAGTTTCGAAGGGGGGTCCGAGCAGTACTTC
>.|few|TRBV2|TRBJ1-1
CASSEGMNTEAFF
TGTGCCAGCAGTGAAGGGATGAACACTGAAGCTTTCTTT
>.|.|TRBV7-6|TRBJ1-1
CASNSGGVGENTEAFF
TGTGCCAGCAACTCTGGAGGAGTTGGGGAAAACACTGAAGCTTTCTTT
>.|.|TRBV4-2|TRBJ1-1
CASSSQQDPTEAFF
TGTGCCAGCAGCTCACAACAGGATCCCACTGAAGCTTTCTTT
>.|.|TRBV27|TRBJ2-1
CASSSGGNLNEQFF
TGTGCCAGCAGTTCCGGCGGGAATCTTAATGAGCAGTTCTTC
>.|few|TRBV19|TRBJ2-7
CASRTPYEQYF
TGTGCCAGCCGAACTCCCTACGAGCAGTACTTC
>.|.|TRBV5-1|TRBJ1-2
CASGRDTLANYGYTF
TGCGCCAGCGGCCGGGACACCCTAGCTAACTATGGCTACACCTTC
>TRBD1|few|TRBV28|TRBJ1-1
CASRTQGGTEAFF
TGTGCCAGCAGGACACAGGGGGGGACTGAAGCTTTCTTT
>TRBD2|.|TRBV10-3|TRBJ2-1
CAISEPGLAGASSYNEQFF
TGTGCCATCAGTGAGCCAGGGCTAGCGGGAGCCAGCTCCTACAATGAGCAGTTCTTC
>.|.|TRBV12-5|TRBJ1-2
CASGPYGYTF
TGTGCTAGTGGTCCGTATGGCTACACCTTC
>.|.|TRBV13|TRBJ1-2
CASSLVGNGYTF
TGTGCCAGCAGCTTAGTGGGAAATGGCTACACCTTC
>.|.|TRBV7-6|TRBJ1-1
CASSLGQNTEAFF
TGTGCCAGCAGCTTAGGTCAAAACACTGAAGCTTTCTTT
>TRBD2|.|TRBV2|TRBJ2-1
CASSETSGRVNEQFF
TGTGCCAGCAGCGAGACTAGCGGGAGGGTTAATGAGCAGTTCTTC
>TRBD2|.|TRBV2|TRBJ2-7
CASKPGLGGDEQYF
TGTGCCAGCAAGCCGGGACTGGGGGGGGACGAGCAGTACTTC
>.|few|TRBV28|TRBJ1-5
CASSLFGQENQPQHF
TGTGCCAGCAGTTTGTTCGGGCAGGAGAATCAGCCCCAGCATTTT
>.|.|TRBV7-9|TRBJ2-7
CASSLVQGGYEQYF
TGTGCCAGCAGCTTAGTACAAGGGGGCTACGAGCAGTACTTC
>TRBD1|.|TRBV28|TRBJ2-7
CASTDGGTGGYEQYF
TGTGCCAGCACCGATGGGGGGACAGGGGGCTACGAGCAGTACTTC
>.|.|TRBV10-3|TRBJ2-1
CAIRTPGEHPYNEQFF
TGTGCCATCAGAACGCCAGGGGAACACCCCTACAATGAGCAGTTCTTC
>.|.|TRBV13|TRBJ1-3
CASSRAGSGNTIYF
TGTGCCAGCAGCCGGGCAGGGAGTGGAAACACCATATATTTT
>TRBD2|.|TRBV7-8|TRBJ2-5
CASSSGLAGTQETQYF
TGTGCCAGCAGCTCGGGACTAGCGGGAACACAAGAGACCCAGTACTTC
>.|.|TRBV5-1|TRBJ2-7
CVSSLGLTAYEQYF
TGCGTCAGCAGCTTGGGCCTTACCGCCTACGAGCAGTACTTC
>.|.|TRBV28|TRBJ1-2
CASSLDFPWGRNYYGYTF
TGTGCCAGCAGTTTAGACTTCCCGTGGGGACGGAATTACTATGGCTACACCTTC
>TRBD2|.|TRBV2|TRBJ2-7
CASSVTSPTPYEQYF
TGTGCCAGCAGTGTGACTAGCCCGACCCCCTACGAGCAGTACTTC
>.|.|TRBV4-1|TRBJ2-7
CASSPLTQGSYEQYF
TGCGCCAGCAGCCCCCTGACTCAGGGCTCCTACGAGCAGTACTTC
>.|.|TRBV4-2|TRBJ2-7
CASSPEESSYEQYF
TGTGCCAGCAGCCCGGAAGAAAGCTCCTACGAGCAGTACTTC
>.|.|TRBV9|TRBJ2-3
CASSVGLGDTQYF
TGTGCCAGCAGCGTTGGACTGGGCGATACGCAGTATTTT
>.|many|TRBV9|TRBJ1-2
CASRDHFDGYTF
TGTGCCAGCAGAGACCACTTCGATGGCTACACCTTC
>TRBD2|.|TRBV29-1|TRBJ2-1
CSVDEASGINEQFF
TGCAGCGTTGATGAGGCTAGCGGGATTAATGAGCAGTTCTTC
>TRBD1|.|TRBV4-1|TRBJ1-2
CASSQVGDSNYGYTF
TGCGCCAGCAGCCAAGTTGGGGACAGTAACTATGGCTACACCTTC
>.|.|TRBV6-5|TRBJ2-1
CASSYVESSYNEQFF
TGTGCCAGCAGTTACGTAGAGAGCTCCTACAATGAGCAGTTCTTC
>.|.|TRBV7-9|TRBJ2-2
CASSPGFTGELFF
TGTGCCAGCAGCCCCGGTTTCACCGGGGAGCTGTTTTTT
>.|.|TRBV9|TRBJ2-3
CASSVGGGDTQYF
TGTGCCAGCAGCGTGGGGGGAGGCGATACGCAGTATTTT